The rows below give T cell receptor beta chains drawn from one sample of a study of blood T cell repertoires in COVID-19. Clones were read by immunoSEQ multiplex PCR, and TCRdb kept only the in-frame ones, dropping some. The table has around 180,000 clones, approximately 79% seen once; the top ten hold around a sixth. Sequencing was done on a sample of peripheral blood. All receptors derive from a man in his sixties with active or convalescent COVID-19. Both conserved end residues are part of each CDR3.

TRBJ2-2	TRBV7-3	CASSSGLPNTGELFF
TRBJ2-4	TRBV5-1	CASCRDTFTSNIQYF
TRBJ2-2	TRBV11-3	CASSYRQGNTGELFF
TRBJ1-2	TRBV6-2/TRBV6-3	CASSSGIIYGYTF
TRBJ2-1	TRBV5-1	CASSLDSGGSYNEQFF
TRBJ2-3	TRBV18	CASSLGTSGSIDTQYF
TRBJ2-1	TRBV9	CASSGRDYHNEQFF
TRBJ2-7	TRBV19	CASSILLGSEQYF
TRBJ2-5	TRBV4-1	CASSHDRDQETQYF
TRBJ1-1	TRBV11-2	CASSFGRNTEAFF
TRBJ2-5	TRBV7-2	CASSFDRGKQETQYF
TRBJ2-1	TRBV10-3	CAISESLAGDEQFF
TRBJ2-7	TRBV21-1	CASSPTTARRF
TRBJ2-2	TRBV18	CASSQGKRSAGELFF
TRBJ2-7	TRBV6-5	CASSYFGGSYEQYF
TRBJ2-5	TRBV19	CASSPSTGTQYF
TRBJ2-7	TRBV5-1	CASSLASGGSPYEQYF
TRBJ2-7	TRBV11-1	CASRPTSGISYEQYF
TRBJ2-7	TRBV18	CASSPGLGTSKYWEQYF
TRBJ1-2	TRBV12-2	CASRPTGYGYTF
TRBJ2-7	TRBV6-5	CASTSGEQYF
TRBJ2-5	TRBV5-1	CASSPQGWQETQYF
TRBJ2-7	TRBV5-5	CASSLPTGYEQYF
TRBJ1-3	TRBV6-5	CASRKPTGGNTIYF
TRBJ1-3	TRBV27	CASSFQGVSGNTIYF
TRBJ2-1	TRBV24-1	CATSAGQFGDNEQFF
TRBJ1-1	TRBV5-5	CASSFRAGNMNTEAFF
TRBJ2-3	TRBV11-3	CASSLNSAGGPDYTDTQYF
TRBJ2-2	TRBV9	CASSVTPVTRTGELFF
TRBJ2-2	TRBV5-4	CASSPGGYTGELFF
TRBJ2-2	TRBV11-3	CASSFGTATGELFF
TRBJ2-1	TRBV3-1/TRBV3-2	CASSPPGDYHNEQFF
TRBJ2-3	TRBV9	CASSVDEWGQDRVSDTQYF
TRBJ2-3	TRBV19	CASTPTSDRDTQYF
TRBJ2-3	TRBV7-6	CASSLERVSTDTQYF
TRBJ2-5	TRBV7-2	CASSLGNRALQETQYF
TRBJ1-1	TRBV21-1	CASSKVGRQGGKAFF
TRBJ2-1	TRBV28	CASRHLDRKNEQFF
TRBJ2-5	TRBV7-2	CASSLEGQSVPAQYF
TRBJ1-4	TRBV18	CASSPQEGLNEKLFF
TRBJ1-5	TRBV18	CASSLAGGGNQPQHF
TRBJ2-5	TRBV7-8	CASSFWGGETQYF
TRBJ2-7	TRBV5-1	CASRASSYEQYF
TRBJ1-1	TRBV7-9	CAFQANYDTEAFF
TRBJ2-2	TRBV29-1	CSVRDTLLRPNTGELFF
TRBJ1-2	TRBV5-1	CASSSGTGEGLGYGYTF
TRBJ2-3	TRBV4-2	CASSLTSTDTQYF
TRBJ2-5	TRBV28	CASSFVGRGGETQYF
TRBJ1-3	TRBV2	CASHTHQGGGNTIYF
TRBJ1-1	TRBV7-9	CASSLGDRGRTEAFF
TRBJ1-6	TRBV9	CASSPGEISSPLHF
TRBJ2-2	TRBV9	CASSDRTGELFF